One TCR beta chain is described in this entry. The antigen it recognizes is unknown. The input lacks base qualities; no much larger clone sits a single base away. Via the germline V gene (reference sequence), CDR1 is DFQATT and CDR2 SNEGSKA. Counted from cysteine to phenylalanine, this CDR3 has 16 amino acids. Only the CDR3 part of the read is kept: 48 bases, read in frame from the first base. Compared with germline, V lacks 1 base and J lacks 7 bases; bases without a gene match: 5. The entry originates in a study of patients and donors after allogeneic stem cell transplantation (dated by TCRdb to 2018 to 2020). Libraries came from RT-PCR. TCRdb shows the sequencer as NextSeq 550. The public sequencing data were trimmed at Q25 with fastp and processed into clonotypes with MiXCR by TCRdb, which kept only in-frame beta chains. Merged by CDR3 protein, the rows form single entries marked with the most common genes and DNA. This sample comprises 920,000 or so distinct CDR3 sequences, approximately 19% of them detected only once. The ten largest clonotypes hold roughly 6% of the sample.

What was sequenced was blood, either unsorted or a sorted T cell fraction (not recorded which). The sequence was obtained from a human donor who was either an allogeneic HSCT recipient or a stem cell or donor lymphocyte infusion donor (not recorded which). It is not recorded whose cells these are; they may come from a transplant donor. The chain is assembled from TRBV20-1 and TRBJ2-1; 15 middle bases align to TRBD2. Here is the DNA: TGCAGTGCTAGAGCGCGGGGACTAGCGGGAGGAAATGAGCAGTTCTTC. Its protein product is CSARARGLAGGNEQFF.